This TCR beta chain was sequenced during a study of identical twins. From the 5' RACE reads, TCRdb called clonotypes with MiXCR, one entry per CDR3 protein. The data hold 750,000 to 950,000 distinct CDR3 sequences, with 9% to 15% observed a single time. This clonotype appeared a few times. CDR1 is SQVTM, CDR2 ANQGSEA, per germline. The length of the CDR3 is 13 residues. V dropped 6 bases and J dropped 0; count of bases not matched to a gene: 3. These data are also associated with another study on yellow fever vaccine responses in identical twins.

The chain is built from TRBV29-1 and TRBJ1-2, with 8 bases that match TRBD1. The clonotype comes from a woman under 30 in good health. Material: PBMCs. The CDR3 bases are TGCAGCGTCAGGACAGGGCCTAACTATGGCTACACCTTC. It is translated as CSVRTGPNYGYTF.